The TCR beta chain under discussion was sequenced for a study of blood T cell repertoires in COVID-19. Study background: The cDNA or gDNA used as material had been derived from T cells, B-cell-depleted T cells, or PBMCs.

V shed 2 bases and J 4 bases; nucleotides not matched to a gene: 3. The CDR3 sequence is 14 residues long. The germline gives CDR1 SGHDT, CDR2 YYEEEE. Authors' methods: Reference gene primer amplification in the assay estimated nucleated cell counts. The protocol was immunoSEQ multiplex PCR, while the TCRdb copy is restricted to in-frame clones and leaves out a portion. V, J and clone size were drawn from that table, and D and trimming were deduced from the DNA. The data show 70,000 or so clones, about 91% seen once. The sequencing sample was made of peripheral blood. The sequence derives from a woman between 50 and 59 years old with acute or convalescent COVID-19. The V and J genes are TRBV5-6 and TRBJ1-5; 7 bases are shared with TRBD1. The CDR3 region has the DNA TGTGCCAGCAGCTTCAAGACAGGGAATCAGCCCCAGCATTTT. Translating it yields CASSFKTGNQPQHF.